This TCR beta chain was recorded in a study of type 1 and type 2 diabetes patients. The wider study: Across the study, around 20 million paired-end reads were produced.

Genomic DNA was the PCR template. Amplification of the beta chain CDR3 used 30 forward and 13 reverse multiplex primers. TCRdb processed the multiplex PCR reads anew with MiXCR; each CDR3 protein has one entry. Of about 270,000 distinct CDR3 sequences detected, around 47% appear once; the ten largest clones hold roughly 13%. Per the germline V gene, CDR1 is SEHNR and CDR2 is FQNEAQ (reference sequence). The CDR3 loop spans 16 amino acids. Study-wide results and limits: Type 2 diabetes and control samples shared highly correlated V and J usage, averaging about 0.97. Type 1 diabetes repertoires were significantly less diverse than type 2 diabetes ones.

As regards this clonotype: Its antigen is undetermined. A junction boundary mismatches the germline segment, possibly from a read error.

Sequenced material: peripheral blood mononuclear cells (PBMCs). The rearrangement links TRBV7-9 to TRBJ1-1; D call uncertain. The receptor was derived from a young man with type 2 diabetes. The CDR3 sequence is CASHDRGRGVTTEAFF. The CDR3 DNA reads as TGCGCCAGCCATGATCGTGGCAGAGGCGTAACCACTGAAGCTTTCTTT.